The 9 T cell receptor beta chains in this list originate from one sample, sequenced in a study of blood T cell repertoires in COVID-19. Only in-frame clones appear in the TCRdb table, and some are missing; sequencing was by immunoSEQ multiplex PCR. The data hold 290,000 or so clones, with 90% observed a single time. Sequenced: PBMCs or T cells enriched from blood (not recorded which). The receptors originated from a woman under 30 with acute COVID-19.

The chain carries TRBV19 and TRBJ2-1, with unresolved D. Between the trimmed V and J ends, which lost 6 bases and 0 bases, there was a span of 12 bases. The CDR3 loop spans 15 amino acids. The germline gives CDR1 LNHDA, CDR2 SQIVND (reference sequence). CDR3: CASRLADSSYNEQFF. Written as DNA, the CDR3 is TGTGCCAGTAGGTTGGCGGATAGCTCCTACAATGAGCAGTTCTTC.

The CDR3 loop reads CASSEDLVKLFF. CDR3 sequence (DNA): TGTGCCAGCAGTGAAGACTTGGTAAAACTGTTTTTT. V is TRBV6-1 and J is TRBJ1-4; D is ambiguous. The CDR3 is made up of 12 amino acids. Germline lookup yields CDR1 MNHNS and CDR2 SASEGT. Trimming took off 1 base at V and 10 bases at J, with 7 bases between the two ends.

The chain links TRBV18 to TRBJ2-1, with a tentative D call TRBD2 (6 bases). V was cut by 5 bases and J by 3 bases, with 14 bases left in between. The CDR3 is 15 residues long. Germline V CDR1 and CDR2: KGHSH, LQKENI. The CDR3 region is CASSAISGDYNEQFF. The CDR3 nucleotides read TGTGCCAGCTCAGCGATTAGCGGAGACTACAATGAGCAGTTCTTC.

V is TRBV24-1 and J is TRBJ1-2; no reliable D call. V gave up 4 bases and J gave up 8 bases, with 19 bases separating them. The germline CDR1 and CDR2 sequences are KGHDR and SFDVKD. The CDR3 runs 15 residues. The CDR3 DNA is TGTGCCACCAGTGACCCGGGATCCTCGAGCTCAGGCTACACCTTC. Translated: CATSDPGSSSSGYTF.

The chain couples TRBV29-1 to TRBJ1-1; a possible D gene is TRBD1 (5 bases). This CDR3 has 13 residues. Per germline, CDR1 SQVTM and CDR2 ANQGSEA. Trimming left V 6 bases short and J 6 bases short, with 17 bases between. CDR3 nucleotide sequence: TGCAGCGTCACAGGTTATCGGCTCCCTGAAGCTTTCTTT. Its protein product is CSVTGYRLPEAFF.

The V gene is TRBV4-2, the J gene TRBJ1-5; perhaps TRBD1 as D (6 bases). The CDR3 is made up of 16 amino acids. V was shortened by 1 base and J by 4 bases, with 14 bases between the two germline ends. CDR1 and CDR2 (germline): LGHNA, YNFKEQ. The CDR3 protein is CASSQGRRGINQPQHF. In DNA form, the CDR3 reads TGTGCCAGCAGCCAAGGGCGAAGGGGGATTAATCAGCCCCAGCATTTT.

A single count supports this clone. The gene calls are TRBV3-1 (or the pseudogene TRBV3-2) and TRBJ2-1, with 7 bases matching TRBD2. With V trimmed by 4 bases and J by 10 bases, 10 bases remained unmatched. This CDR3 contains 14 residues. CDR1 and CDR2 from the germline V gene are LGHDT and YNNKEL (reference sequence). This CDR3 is CASSPNPTSREQFF. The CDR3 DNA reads TGTGCCAGCAGCCCCAACCCGACTAGCAGGGAGCAGTTCTTC.

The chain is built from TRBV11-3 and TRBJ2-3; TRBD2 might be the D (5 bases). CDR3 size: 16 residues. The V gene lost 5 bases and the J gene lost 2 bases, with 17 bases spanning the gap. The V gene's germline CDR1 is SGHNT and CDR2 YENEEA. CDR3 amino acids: CASSTVGRAATDTQYF. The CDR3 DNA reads TGTGCCAGCAGCACCGTCGGGCGAGCGGCCACAGATACGCAGTATTTT.

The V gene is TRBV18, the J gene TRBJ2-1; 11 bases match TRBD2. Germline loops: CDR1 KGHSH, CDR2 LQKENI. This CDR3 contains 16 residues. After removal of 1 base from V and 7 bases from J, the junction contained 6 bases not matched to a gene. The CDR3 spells CASSPLSSGRTNEQFF. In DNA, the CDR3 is TGTGCCAGCTCACCACTGTCTAGCGGGAGGACGAATGAGCAGTTCTTC.